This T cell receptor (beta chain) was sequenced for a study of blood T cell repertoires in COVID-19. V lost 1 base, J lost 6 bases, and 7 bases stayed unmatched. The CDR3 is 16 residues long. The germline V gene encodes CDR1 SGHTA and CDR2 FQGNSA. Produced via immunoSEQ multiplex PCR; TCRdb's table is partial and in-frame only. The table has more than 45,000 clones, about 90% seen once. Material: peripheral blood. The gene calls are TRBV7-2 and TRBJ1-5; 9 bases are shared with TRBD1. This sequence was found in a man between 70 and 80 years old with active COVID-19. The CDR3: CASSLDSGTGTQPQHF. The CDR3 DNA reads TGTGCCAGCAGCTTAGATTCCGGGACAGGGACTCAGCCCCAGCATTTT.